This T cell receptor (beta chain) is drawn from a study of T cells expressing NK-cell markers. Study-level background: The eight sequenced donors comprised seven who were HCMV-seropositive and one who was seronegative.

Each CDR3 protein gets one entry in TCRdb, which reprocessed the 5' RACE reads and gives no DNA. This table holds about 190,000 distinct CDR3 sequences. Study-wide results and limits: NKG2C+ dominant clonotypes from about 6 donors made up roughly 1.0-8% of CD8+ T cells.

In germline, CDR1 is GTSNPN, CDR2 SVGIG (reference sequence). The CDR3 covers 15 residues. Concerning this clonotype itself: As yet, its antigen is unknown.

The TCR comes from a man between 18 and 69 years old in good health. The sequenced sample consisted of blood T cells: a sorted CD56 or NKG2C T cell subset, CD4+ or CD8+ T cells, or bulk PBMC T cells (not recorded which). The chain has TRBV30 and TRBJ1-4. This CDR3 is CAWSFTQATNEKLFF.